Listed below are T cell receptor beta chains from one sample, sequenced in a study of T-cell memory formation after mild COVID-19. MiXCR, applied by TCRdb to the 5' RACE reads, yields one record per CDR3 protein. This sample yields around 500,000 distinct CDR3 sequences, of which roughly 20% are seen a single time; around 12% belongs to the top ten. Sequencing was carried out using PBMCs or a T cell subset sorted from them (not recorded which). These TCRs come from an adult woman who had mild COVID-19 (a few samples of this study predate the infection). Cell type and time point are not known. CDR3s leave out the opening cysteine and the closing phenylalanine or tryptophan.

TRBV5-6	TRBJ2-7	ASSSGQSYYEQY
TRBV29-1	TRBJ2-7	RVNPGNSYEQY
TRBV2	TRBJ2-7	ASVGVFHEQY
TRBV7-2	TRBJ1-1	ASSSLRNTEAF
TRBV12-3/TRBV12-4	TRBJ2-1	ASNDGLADYNEQF
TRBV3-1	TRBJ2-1	ASSHGLDAYNEQF
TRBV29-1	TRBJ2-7	SVAPGLAGYEQY
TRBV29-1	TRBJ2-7	SVVLPGAYEQY
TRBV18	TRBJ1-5	ASSPQNSNQPQH
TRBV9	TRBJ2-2	ASSVGGLSHTGELF
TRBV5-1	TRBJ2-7	ASSGGLYEQY
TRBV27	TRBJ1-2	ASSLGGLGSPNYGYT
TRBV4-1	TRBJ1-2	ASSHEPNIGYGYT
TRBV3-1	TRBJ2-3	ASSHILLGPDTQY
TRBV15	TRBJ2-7	ATSSSPSGRSYEQY
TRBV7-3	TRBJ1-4	ASSTWTGPINEKLF
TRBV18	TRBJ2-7	ASSPRSTLSYEQY
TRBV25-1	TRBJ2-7	ASRSTGGGLEQY
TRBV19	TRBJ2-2	ASHGTGELF
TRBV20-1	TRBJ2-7	SAPEPSSLSYEQY
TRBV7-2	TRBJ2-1	ASSSPSGLTYNEQF
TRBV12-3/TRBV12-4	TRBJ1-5	ASSLGGGHQPQH
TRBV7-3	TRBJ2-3	ASSLGASSTDTQY
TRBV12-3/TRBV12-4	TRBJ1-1	ASRGLNTEAF
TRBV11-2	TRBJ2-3	ASSQMTGFFADTQY
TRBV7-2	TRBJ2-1	ASSPVAGGLNEQF
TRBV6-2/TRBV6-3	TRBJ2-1	ASSYSWTGPYNEQF
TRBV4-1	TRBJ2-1	ASSRPRDEQF